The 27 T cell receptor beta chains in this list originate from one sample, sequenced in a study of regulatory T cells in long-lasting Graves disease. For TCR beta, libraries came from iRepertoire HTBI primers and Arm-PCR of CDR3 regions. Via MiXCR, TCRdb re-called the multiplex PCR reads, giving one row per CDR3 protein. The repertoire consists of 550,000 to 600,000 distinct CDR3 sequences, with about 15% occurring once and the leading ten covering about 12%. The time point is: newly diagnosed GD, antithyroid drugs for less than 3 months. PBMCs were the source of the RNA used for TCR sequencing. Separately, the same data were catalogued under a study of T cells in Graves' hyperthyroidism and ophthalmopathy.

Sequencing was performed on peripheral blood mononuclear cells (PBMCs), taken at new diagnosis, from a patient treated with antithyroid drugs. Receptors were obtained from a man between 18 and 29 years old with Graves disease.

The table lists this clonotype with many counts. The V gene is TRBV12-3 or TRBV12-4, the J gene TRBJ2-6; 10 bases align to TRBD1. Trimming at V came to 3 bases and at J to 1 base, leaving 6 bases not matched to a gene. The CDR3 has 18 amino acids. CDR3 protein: CASSFRTGGNSGANVLTF. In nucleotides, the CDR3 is TGTGCCAGCAGTTTCAGGACAGGGGGAAATTCTGGGGCCAACGTCCTGACTTTC.

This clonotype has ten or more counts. The CDR3: CASSSRGGGNQPQHF. DNA for the CDR3: TGTGCCAGCAGTTCCCGAGGGGGGGGCAATCAGCCCCAGCATTTT. The J gene is TRBJ1-5, the V gene TRBV28; D is possibly TRBD1 (6 bases). Trimming stripped 4 bases from V and 2 bases from J, with 12 bases between. The CDR3 is 15 amino acids. Germline CDR1 reads MDHEN; CDR2 reads SYDVKM.

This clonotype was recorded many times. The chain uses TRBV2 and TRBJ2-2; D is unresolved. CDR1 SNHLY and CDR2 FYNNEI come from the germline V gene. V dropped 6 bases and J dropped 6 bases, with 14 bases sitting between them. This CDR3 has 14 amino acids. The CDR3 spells CASRAGPNSGELFF. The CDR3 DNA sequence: TGTGCCAGCAGGGCCGGGCCGAATTCCGGGGAGCTGTTTTTT.

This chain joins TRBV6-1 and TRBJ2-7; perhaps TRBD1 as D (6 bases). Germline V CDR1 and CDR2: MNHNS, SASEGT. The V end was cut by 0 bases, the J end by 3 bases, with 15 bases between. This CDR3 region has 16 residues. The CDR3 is CASSEAADRLLYEQYF. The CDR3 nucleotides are TGTGCCAGCAGTGAAGCGGCGGACAGACTACTCTACGAGCAGTACTTC.

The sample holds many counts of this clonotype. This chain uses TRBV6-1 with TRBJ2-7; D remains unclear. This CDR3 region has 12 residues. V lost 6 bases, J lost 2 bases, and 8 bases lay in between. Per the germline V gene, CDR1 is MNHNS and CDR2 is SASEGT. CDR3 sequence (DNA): TGTGCCAGCAGAGACCCAACCTACGAGCAGTACTTC. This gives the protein CASRDPTYEQYF.

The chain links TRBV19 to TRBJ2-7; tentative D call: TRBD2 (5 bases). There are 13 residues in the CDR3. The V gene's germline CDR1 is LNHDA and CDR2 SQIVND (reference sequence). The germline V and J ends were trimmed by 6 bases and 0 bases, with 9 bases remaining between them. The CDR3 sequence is CASRGEGSYEQYF. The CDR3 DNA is TGTGCCAGTAGGGGCGAGGGCTCCTACGAGCAGTACTTC.

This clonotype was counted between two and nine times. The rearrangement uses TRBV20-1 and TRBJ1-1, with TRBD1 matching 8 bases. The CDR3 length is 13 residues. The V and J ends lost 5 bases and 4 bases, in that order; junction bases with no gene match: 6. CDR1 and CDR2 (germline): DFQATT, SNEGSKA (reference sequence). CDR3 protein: CSALSTGATEAFF. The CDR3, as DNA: TGCAGTGCTCTATCGACAGGGGCCACTGAAGCTTTCTTT.

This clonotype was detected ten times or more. The CDR3 bases are TGTGCCAGCAGTTTTGACAGTTGGAACACTGAAGCTTTCTTT. Translation gives CASSFDSWNTEAFF. The rearrangement uses TRBV12-3 or TRBV12-4 and TRBJ1-1, with D perhaps TRBD1 (5 bases). The CDR3 covers 14 residues. V was trimmed by 3 bases and J by 1 base, leaving 9 bases between them.

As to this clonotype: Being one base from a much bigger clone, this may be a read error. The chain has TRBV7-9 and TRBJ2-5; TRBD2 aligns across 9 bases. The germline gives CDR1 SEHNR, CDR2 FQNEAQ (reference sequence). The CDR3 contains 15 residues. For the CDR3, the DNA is TGTGCCAGCAACGAGAATAGCGGGAGTAGAGAGACCCGGTACTTC. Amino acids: CASNENSGSRETRYF. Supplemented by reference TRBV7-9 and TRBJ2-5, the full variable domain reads DTGVSQNPRHKITKRGQNVTFRCDPISEHNRLYWYRQTLGQGPEFLTYFQNEAQLEKSRLLSDRFSAERPKGSFSTLEIQRTEQGDSAMYLCASNENSGSRETRYFGPGTRLLVL.

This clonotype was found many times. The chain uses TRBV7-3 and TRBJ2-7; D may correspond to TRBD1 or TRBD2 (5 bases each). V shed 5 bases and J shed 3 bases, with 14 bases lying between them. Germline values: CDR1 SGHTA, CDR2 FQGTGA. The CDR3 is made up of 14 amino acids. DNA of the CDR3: TGTGCCAGCAGCCATTCCGGGGCAAACTACGAGCAGTACTTC. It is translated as CASSHSGANYEQYF. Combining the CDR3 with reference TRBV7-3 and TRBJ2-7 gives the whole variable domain GAGVSQTPSNKVTEKGKYVELRCDPISGHTALYWYRQSLGQGPEFLIYFQGTGAADDSGLPNDRFFAVRPEGSVSTLKIQRTERGDSAVYLCASSHSGANYEQYFGPGTRLTVT.

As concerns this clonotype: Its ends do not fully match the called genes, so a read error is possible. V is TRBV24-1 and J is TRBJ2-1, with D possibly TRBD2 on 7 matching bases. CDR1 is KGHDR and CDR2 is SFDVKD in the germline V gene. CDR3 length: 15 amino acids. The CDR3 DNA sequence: TGTGTCACCAGCACTCGGGGGGCCGGTTACAATGAGCAGTTCTTC. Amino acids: CVTSTRGAGYNEQFF.

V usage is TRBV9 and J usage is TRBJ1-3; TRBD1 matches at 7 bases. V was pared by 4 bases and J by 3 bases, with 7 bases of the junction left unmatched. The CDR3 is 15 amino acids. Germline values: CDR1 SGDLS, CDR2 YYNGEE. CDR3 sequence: CASSPGQAHGNTIYF. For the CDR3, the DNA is TGTGCCAGCAGCCCCGGACAGGCCCATGGAAACACCATATATTTT.

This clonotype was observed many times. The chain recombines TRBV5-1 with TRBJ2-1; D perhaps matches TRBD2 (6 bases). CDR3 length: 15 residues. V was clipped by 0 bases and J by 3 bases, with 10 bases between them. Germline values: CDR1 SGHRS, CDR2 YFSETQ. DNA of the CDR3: TGCGCCAGCAGCTTGGACGGGAGCATCTACAATGAGCAGTTCTTC. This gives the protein CASSLDGSIYNEQFF.

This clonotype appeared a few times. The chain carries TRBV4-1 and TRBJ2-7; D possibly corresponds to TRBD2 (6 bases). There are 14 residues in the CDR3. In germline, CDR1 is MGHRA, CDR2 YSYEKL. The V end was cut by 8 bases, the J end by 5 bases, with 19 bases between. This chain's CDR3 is CASLRPYWGDEQYF. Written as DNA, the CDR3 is TGCGCCAGCCTAAGGCCTTATTGGGGGGACGAGCAGTACTTC.

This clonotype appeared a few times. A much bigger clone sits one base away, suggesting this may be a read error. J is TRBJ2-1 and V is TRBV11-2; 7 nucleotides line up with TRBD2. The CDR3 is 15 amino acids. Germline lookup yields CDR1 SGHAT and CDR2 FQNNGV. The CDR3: CANSHRRGTDNEQFF. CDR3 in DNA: TGTGCCAACAGCCATCGGCGGGGGACTGATAATGAGCAGTTCTTC.

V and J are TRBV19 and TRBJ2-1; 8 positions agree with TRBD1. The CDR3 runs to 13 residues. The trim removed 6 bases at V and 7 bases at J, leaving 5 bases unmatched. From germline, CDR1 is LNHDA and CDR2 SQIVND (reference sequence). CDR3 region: CASSGDRLNEQFF. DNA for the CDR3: TGTGCCAGTAGCGGGGACAGGTTAAATGAGCAGTTCTTC.

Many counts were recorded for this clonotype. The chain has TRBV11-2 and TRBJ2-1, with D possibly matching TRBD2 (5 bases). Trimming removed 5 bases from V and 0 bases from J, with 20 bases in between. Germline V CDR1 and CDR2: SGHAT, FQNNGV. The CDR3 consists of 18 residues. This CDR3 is CASSPSDYAASSYNEQFF. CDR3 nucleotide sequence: TGTGCCAGCAGCCCTTCCGACTACGCGGCCAGCTCCTACAATGAGCAGTTCTTC.

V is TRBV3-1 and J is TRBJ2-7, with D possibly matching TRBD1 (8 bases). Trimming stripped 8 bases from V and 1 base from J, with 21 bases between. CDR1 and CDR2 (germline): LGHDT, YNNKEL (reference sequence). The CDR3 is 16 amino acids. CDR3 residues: CASQVGLGQGSYEQYF. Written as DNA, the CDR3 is TGTGCCAGCCAGGTTGGACTAGGACAGGGTTCCTACGAGCAGTACTTC.

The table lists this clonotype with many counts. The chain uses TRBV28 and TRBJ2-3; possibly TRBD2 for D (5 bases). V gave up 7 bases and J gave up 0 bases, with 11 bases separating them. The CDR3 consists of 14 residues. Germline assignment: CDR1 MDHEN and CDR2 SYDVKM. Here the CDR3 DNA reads TGTGCCAGCAATTCGAGGAGGAGCACAGATACGCAGTATTTT. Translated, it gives CASNSRRSTDTQYF.

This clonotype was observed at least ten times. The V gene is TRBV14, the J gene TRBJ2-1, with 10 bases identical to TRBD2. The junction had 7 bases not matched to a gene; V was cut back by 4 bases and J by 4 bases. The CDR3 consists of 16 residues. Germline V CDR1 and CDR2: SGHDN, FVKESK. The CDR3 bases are TGTGCCAGCAGCCGCACCCTAGCGGGAGTGTACAATGAGCAGTTCTTC. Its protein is CASSRTLAGVYNEQFF.

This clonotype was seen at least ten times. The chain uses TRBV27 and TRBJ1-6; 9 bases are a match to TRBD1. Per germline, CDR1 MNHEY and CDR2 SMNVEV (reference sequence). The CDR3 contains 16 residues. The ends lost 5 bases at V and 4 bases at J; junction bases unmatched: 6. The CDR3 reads CASSPWTGAYNSPLHF. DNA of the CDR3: TGTGCCAGCAGTCCCTGGACAGGGGCGTATAATTCACCCCTCCACTTT.

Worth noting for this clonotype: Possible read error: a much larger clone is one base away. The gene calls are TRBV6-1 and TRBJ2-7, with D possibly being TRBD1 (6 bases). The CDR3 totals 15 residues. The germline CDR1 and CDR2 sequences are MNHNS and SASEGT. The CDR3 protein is CASSEQAGVYYERYF. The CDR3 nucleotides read TGTGCCAGCAGTGAACAGGCAGGGGTGTACTACGAGCGGTACTTC.

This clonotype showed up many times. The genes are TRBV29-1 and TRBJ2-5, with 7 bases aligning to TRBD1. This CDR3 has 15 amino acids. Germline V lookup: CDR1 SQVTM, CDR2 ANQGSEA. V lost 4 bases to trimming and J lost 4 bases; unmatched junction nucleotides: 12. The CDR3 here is CSVVGVQGKLETQYF. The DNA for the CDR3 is TGCAGCGTTGTGGGGGTACAGGGGAAGCTAGAGACCCAGTACTTC.

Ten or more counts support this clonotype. The CDR3 sequence is CASSHTQGSNEKLFF. The CDR3 coding sequence is TGTGCCAGCAGTCATACACAGGGTTCTAATGAAAAACTGTTTTTT. The V gene is TRBV12-3 or TRBV12-4, the J gene TRBJ1-4, with a possible D match to TRBD1 (6 bases). The CDR3 consists of 15 residues. The V and J ends lost 5 bases and 3 bases respectively, with 13 bases between them.

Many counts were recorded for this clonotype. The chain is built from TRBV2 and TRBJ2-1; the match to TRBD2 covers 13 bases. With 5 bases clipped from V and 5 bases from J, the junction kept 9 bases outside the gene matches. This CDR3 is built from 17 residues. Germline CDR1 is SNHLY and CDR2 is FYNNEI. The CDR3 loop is CASSIPGLAGPDNEQFF. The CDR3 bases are TGTGCCAGCAGTATCCCGGGACTAGCGGGACCTGACAATGAGCAGTTCTTC.

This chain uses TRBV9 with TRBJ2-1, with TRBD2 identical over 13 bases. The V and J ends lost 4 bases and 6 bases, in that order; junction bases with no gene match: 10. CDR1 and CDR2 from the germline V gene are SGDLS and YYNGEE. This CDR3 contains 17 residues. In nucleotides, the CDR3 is TGTGCCAGCAGCCCTAGTAGGACTAGCGGGAGTCGCAATGAGCAGTTCTTC. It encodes CASSPSRTSGSRNEQFF.

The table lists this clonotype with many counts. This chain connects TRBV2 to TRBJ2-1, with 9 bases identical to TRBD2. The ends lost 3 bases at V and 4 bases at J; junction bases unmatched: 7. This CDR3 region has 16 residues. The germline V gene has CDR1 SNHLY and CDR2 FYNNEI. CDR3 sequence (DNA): TGTGCCAGCAGTGAGGGTATAGCGGGGGCATACAATGAGCAGTTCTTC. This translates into CASSEGIAGAYNEQFF.